Presented here are 7 T cell receptor beta chains from one specimen sequenced in a study of memory CD4+ T cells and cytomegalovirus serostatus (dated by TCRdb to the late 2010s). The library was built by means of the immunoSEQ multiplex PCR assay. TCRdb retrieved this table from immuneACCESS and kept in-frame rearrangements only. Not all clones are present; in checked studies, unresolved V genes account for under half, and no reason is known for the remainder. The sample yields some 66,000 clones; about 78% were counted once. The top ten hold roughly 4.4% of the sample. Single viable CD3+CD4+CD8-CD45RO+ cells were sorted as memory CD4+ T cells on a FACSAria II. Sequenced sample: memory CD4+ T cells from blood. All receptors come from an adult in good health and CMV-seropositive.

The chain links TRBV6-6 to TRBJ1-6; D call uncertain. V lost 7 bases to trimming and J lost 7 bases, with 20 bases between them. The CDR3 loop spans 16 amino acids. CDR1 is MNHNY and CDR2 is SVGAGI in the germline V gene (reference sequence). The CDR3 protein is CASISGGQIRNSPLHF. CDR3 nucleotides: TGTGCCAGCATCTCCGGCGGGCAGATTAGGAATTCACCCCTCCACTTT.

The chain is built from TRBV5-4 and TRBJ2-7; TRBD2 agrees at 9 bases. V trimming: 0 bases; J trimming: 7 bases; junction bases outside the gene matches: 8. Germline V gives CDR1 SGHNT, CDR2 YYREEE (reference sequence). The CDR3 covers 15 residues. CDR3 coding DNA: TGTGCCAGCAGCTTGGGTGGCGGGGGGGCCGGGGAGCAGTACTTC. Its protein product is CASSLGGGGAGEQYF.

This rearrangement joins TRBV19 to TRBJ2-4; 8 bases map to TRBD1. CDR1 is LNHDA, CDR2 SQIVND, per germline (reference sequence). V dropped 1 base and J dropped 8; count of bases not matched to a gene: 7. The CDR3 is made up of 15 amino acids. CDR3 DNA sequence: TGTGCCAGTAGTATAGGTGGAGCAGGGGGCGACATTCAGTACTTC. Its protein is CASSIGGAGGDIQYF. The whole variable domain, filled in from reference TRBV19 and TRBJ2-4, reads DGGITQSPKYLFRKEGQNVTLSCEQNLNHDAMYWYRQDPGQGLRLIYYSQIVNDFQKGDIAEGYSVSREKKESFPLTVTSAQKNPTAFYLCASSIGGAGGDIQYFGAGTRLSVL.

This clone has a handful of counts. Germline and junction disagree at one end, which may indicate a read error. J is TRBJ2-1 and V is TRBV19; TRBD1 might be the D (6 bases). Germline V CDR1 and CDR2: LNHDA, SQIVND (reference sequence). The CDR3 covers 13 residues. The DNA of the CDR3 is TGTGCCTGTAGCAGGGGAATGAGCAATGAGCAGTTCTTC. Encoded protein: CACSRGMSNEQFF.

The J gene is TRBJ2-5, the V gene TRBV7-9, with 10 bases fitting TRBD2. This CDR3 is built from 17 residues. V was pared by 4 bases and J by 7 bases, with 15 bases of the junction left unmatched. CDR1 and CDR2 from the germline V gene are SEHNR and FQNEAQ (reference sequence). The CDR3 sequence: CASSSRGLAGDGATQYF. The CDR3 DNA is TGTGCCAGCAGCTCGAGAGGGCTAGCGGGAGACGGTGCGACCCAGTACTTC.

The V call is TRBV2, the J call TRBJ1-1; weak D call: TRBD1 (5 bases). Germline V gene sequence: CDR1 SNHLY, CDR2 FYNNEI. V lost 7 bases, J lost 3 bases, and 9 bases lay in between. The CDR3 has 12 residues. CDR3 loop: CASTGLYTEAFF. In DNA form, the CDR3 reads TGTGCCAGCACAGGGTTATACACTGAAGCTTTCTTT. The entire variable domain, with the rest obtained from reference TRBV2 and TRBJ1-1, is as follows: EPEVTQTPSHQVTQMGQEVILRCVPISNHLYFYWYRQILGQKVEFLVSFYNNEISEKSEIFDDQFSVERPDGSNFTLKIRSTKLEDSAMYFCASTGLYTEAFFGQGTRLTVV.

This chain uses TRBV4-2 with TRBJ2-7, with 13 bases identical to TRBD2. The V and J ends lost 3 bases and 6 bases, in that order; junction bases with no gene match: 11. Germline V CDR1 and CDR2: LGHNA, YNFKEQ. The CDR3 sequence is 17 residues long. This CDR3 reads CASSHGELAGGPGEQYF. DNA for the CDR3: TGTGCCAGCAGCCACGGGGAACTAGCGGGAGGGCCTGGCGAGCAGTACTTC.